What follows are 2 T cell receptor beta chains derived from one specimen sequenced in a study of T cells after yellow fever vaccination. TCRdb reanalysed the 5' RACE reads using MiXCR and keeps one entry per CDR3 protein. The data show roughly 400,000 distinct CDR3 sequences, about 19% seen once. This sample comprised PBMCs, obtained before the yellow fever booster vaccination. All receptors come from a young man who received the YFV17D yellow fever vaccine.

In its sample, this clonotype was seen a few times. The chain carries TRBV12-3 or TRBV12-4 and TRBJ2-3; TRBD2 matches 9 bases. J gave up 2 bases and V 5 bases, and 8 bases lay outside the gene matches. This CDR3 region has 16 residues. The CDR3 spells CASSAYSGGITDTQYF. DNA for the CDR3: TGTGCCAGCAGTGCCTATAGCGGGGGAATCACAGATACGCAGTATTTT.

This chain connects TRBV7-2 to TRBJ2-7, with D possibly matching TRBD2 (6 bases). The germline CDR1 and CDR2 sequences are SGHTA and FQGNSA. CDR3 length: 14 residues. Between the trimmed V and J ends, which lost 5 bases and 4 bases, there was a span of 15 bases. CDR3 region: CASSIGHGGYEQYV. Written as DNA, the CDR3 is TGTGCCAGCAGCATTGGACATGGAGGGTACGAGCAGTACGTC.